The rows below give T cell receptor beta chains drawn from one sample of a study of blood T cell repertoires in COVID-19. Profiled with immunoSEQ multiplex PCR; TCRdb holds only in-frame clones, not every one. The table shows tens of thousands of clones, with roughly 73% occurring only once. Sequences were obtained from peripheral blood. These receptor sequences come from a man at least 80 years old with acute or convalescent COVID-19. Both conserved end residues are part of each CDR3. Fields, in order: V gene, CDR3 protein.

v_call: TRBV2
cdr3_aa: CASSTGTVRHEQYF

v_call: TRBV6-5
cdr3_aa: CASSYRAGSPLHF

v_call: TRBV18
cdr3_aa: CASSPRGGVGRETQYF

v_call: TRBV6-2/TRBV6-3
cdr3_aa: CASSYSGQILREQYF

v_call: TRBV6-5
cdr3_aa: CASRTGSGNTIYF

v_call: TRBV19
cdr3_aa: CASSRTSGDTDTQYF

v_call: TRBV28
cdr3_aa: CASSLGQGGEQYF

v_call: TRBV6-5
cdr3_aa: CASRPGASADTQYF

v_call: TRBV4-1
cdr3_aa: CASSQVQANYGYTF

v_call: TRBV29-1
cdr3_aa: CSVGTGGNTIYF

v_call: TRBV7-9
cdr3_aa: CASSLVGRADTDTQYF

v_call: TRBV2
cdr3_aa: CASKQNNSPLHF

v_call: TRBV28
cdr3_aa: CASRLTSWGQGDEKLFF

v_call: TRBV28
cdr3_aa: CASSRGGGGAQTQYF

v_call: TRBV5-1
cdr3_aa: CASSPAGTASQGTDTQYF

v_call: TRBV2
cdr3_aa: CASSAQGGYEQYF

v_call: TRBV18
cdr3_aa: CASSPTLSSGANVLTF

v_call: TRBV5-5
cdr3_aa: CASSLVQGAYNEQFF

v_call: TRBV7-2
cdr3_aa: CASSSTGSHNEQFF

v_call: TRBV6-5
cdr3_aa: CASSSTGGGEQYF

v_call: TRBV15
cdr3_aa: CATSRDKPSAPYNEQFF

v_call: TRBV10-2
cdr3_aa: CASSGGLAGRDTQYF

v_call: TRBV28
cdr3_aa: CASSINTIGQGLYEQYF

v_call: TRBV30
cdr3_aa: CAWSGGLAGEQFF

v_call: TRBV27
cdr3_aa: CASSRGLAGGNEQFF

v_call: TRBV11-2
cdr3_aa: CASSPLQTSGAYEQYF

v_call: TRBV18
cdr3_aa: CASSPASGSELDTQYF

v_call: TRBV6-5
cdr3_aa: CATSHFRGPQHF

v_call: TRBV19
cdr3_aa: CASSKLVREGEQYF

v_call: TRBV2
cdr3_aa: CASSDEGTGRNTQYF

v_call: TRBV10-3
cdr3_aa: CAISASGKGYEQYF

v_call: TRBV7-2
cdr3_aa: CASSPLKLAGQETQYF